A single sample is the source of the 28 T cell receptor beta chains below, sequenced in a study of a mutant IDH1 vaccine in newly diagnosed glioma (dated by TCRdb to the early 2020s). These receptors' targets are unknown. The sample's time point, from its label and the paper: week 11, during vaccination. A 20-mer mutant IDH1 peptide at 300 micrograms in Montanide made up each vaccine dose, which was injected subcutaneously together with topical imiquimod. Receptors were amplified or captured by the immunoSEQ multiplex PCR assay. TCRdb obtained this table from immuneACCESS and retained in-frame rearrangements with V and J assigned. These tables miss some clones; where compared with another copy, unresolved V genes account for less than half of the shortfall, and the remainder is unexplained. This sample holds some 120,000 clones; around 80% were observed only once. The leading ten clones occupy 5.5% of the sample.

The sample here was PBMCs, taken from a glioma patient whose treatment included an IDH1 peptide vaccine. These receptors originate from a middle-aged man with glioma.

CDR3 region: CASSMKTGWDGPQETQYF. The CDR3 DNA follows: TGTGCCAGTAGTATGAAGACAGGTTGGGATGGTCCTCAAGAGACCCAGTACTTC. V gene TRBV19 combines with J gene TRBJ2-5; a possible D gene is TRBD1 (6 bases). The CDR3 covers 18 residues. Germline V gene sequence: CDR1 LNHDA, CDR2 SQIVND (reference sequence). With 3 bases removed from V and 2 bases from J, the gap between germline ends came to 22 bases.

V usage is TRBV7-6 and J usage is TRBJ1-4, with 9 nucleotides matching TRBD1. Germline-derived CDR1 and CDR2 are SGHVS and FNYEAQ. This CDR3 region has 16 residues. After removal of 5 bases from V and 0 bases from J, the junction contained 4 bases not matched to a gene. CDR3 in amino acids: CASSLGTGSTNEKLFF. In nucleotides, the CDR3 is TGTGCCAGCAGCCTCGGGACAGGGTCAACTAATGAAAAACTGTTTTTT.

This chain uses TRBV5-6 with TRBJ2-7; possibly TRBD2 for D (6 bases). Trimming removed 2 bases at V and 4 bases at J, with 10 bases between. Germline assignment: CDR1 SGHDT and CDR2 YYEEEE. The CDR3 consists of 13 residues. The CDR3 nucleotides read TGTGCCAGCAGCTTACAGGCGGGGTACGAGCAGTACTTC. Protein product: CASSLQAGYEQYF.

V is TRBV29-1 and J is TRBJ2-3, with D possibly being TRBD2 (6 bases). V was cut by 4 bases and J by 0 bases, with 11 bases left in between. The germline gives CDR1 SQVTM, CDR2 ANQGSEA. The CDR3 is 14 amino acids. CDR3 sequence: CSVASGPSTDTQYF. CDR3 nucleotides: TGCAGCGTTGCCAGCGGGCCGAGCACAGATACGCAGTATTTT.

The chain has TRBV7-3 and TRBJ2-1; the match to TRBD2 covers 9 bases. From germline, CDR1 is SGHTA and CDR2 FQGTGA. V gave up 5 bases and J gave up 10 bases; unmatched junction bases: 12. The CDR3 length is 15 residues. CDR3 protein: CASSPGSSGIKEQFF. The CDR3 nucleotides read TGTGCCAGCAGCCCAGGGTCTAGCGGGATTAAGGAGCAGTTCTTC.

The sample holds a few counts of this clone. J is TRBJ1-5 and V is TRBV4-3; no clear D. The ends were cut back, 0 bases at V and 7 bases at J, with 13 bases in the middle. CDR1 LGHNA and CDR2 YSLEER come from the germline V gene. CDR3 size: 15 residues. This CDR3 is CASSQDWLAGQPQHF. CDR3 sequence (DNA): TGCGCCAGCAGCCAAGATTGGCTAGCGGGGCAGCCCCAGCATTTT.

The V gene is TRBV6-5, the J gene TRBJ1-1, with D unclear. Trimming removed 0 bases at V and 3 bases at J, with 8 bases between. The germline CDR1 and CDR2 sequences are MNHEY and SVGAGI. The CDR3 is made up of 14 amino acids. The CDR3 bases are TGTGCCAGCAGTTACTCCAGCTCTGACACTGAAGCTTTCTTT. It is translated as CASSYSSSDTEAFF.

The gene calls are TRBV6-1 and TRBJ1-5, with D uncertain. V lost 4 bases to trimming and J lost 4 bases, with 5 bases between them. CDR3 size: 12 residues. The germline CDR1 and CDR2 sequences are MNHNS and SASEGT. CDR3 residues: CASSGQNQPQHF. For the CDR3, the DNA is TGTGCCAGCAGTGGACAAAATCAGCCCCAGCATTTT.

This chain uses TRBV4-3 with TRBJ2-7, with D unresolved. CDR1 is LGHNA, CDR2 YSLEER, per germline. The CDR3 sequence is 13 residues long. Trimming shortened V by 3 bases and J by 10 bases, and 16 bases separated the two germline ends. CDR3 loop: CASSQTETGYQYF. As DNA, the CDR3 is TGCGCCAGCAGCCAGACTGAAACCGGGTATCAGTACTTC.

The rearrangement links TRBV9 to TRBJ1-5, with D perhaps matching TRBD1 (6 bases). CDR1 SGDLS and CDR2 YYNGEE come from the germline V gene. Trimming shortened V by 0 bases and J by 7 bases, and 11 bases separated the two germline ends. The CDR3 sequence is 14 residues long. CDR3 in DNA: TGTGCCAGCAGCGTAGGACAGGCCGGACAGCCCCAGCATTTT. It codes for CASSVGQAGQPQHF.

The CDR3: CASSGGRYSTDTQYF. Written as DNA, the CDR3 is TGTGCCAGCAGCGGGGGACGCTATAGCACAGATACGCAGTATTTT. The chain links TRBV9 to TRBJ2-3; D possibly matches TRBD1 or TRBD2 (5 bases each). V lost 3 bases and J 0 bases, leaving 11 bases between the germline ends. Germline V gene lookup returns CDR1 SGDLS and CDR2 YYNGEE. CDR3 length equals 15 residues.

This chain uses TRBV11-2 with TRBJ2-1; 8 nucleotides agree with TRBD2. Germline CDR1 reads SGHAT; CDR2 reads FQNNGV. The CDR3 is 16 amino acids. V gave up 2 bases and J gave up 9 bases; unmatched junction bases: 12. CDR3 nucleotides: TGTGCCAGCAGCTTACCGGTGGCGGGAGGCCGCACTGAGCAGTTCTTC. As protein: CASSLPVAGGRTEQFF.

The chain employs TRBV7-2 and TRBJ2-5; D is possibly TRBD2 (6 bases). The J call is uncertain, as TRBJ2-7 better fits the DNA end. This CDR3 has 16 residues. Per germline, CDR1 SGHTA and CDR2 FQGNSA. CDR3 sequence reads: CASSRPVSGVSYEQYF. CDR3 coding DNA: TGTGCCAGCAGCCGTCCAGTTAGCGGAGTGTCCTACGAGCAGTACTTC.

Regarding this clone: Relative to the germline gene, one junction end is altered; a read error may explain this. The genes are TRBV6-5 and TRBJ1-1, with D possibly being TRBD1 (5 bases). The germline gives CDR1 MNHEY, CDR2 SVGAGI. The CDR3 totals 13 residues. CDR3 coding DNA: TGTGCCAGCAGTTGGGGGGGGAACGCTGAAGCTTTCTTT. Protein product: CASSWGGNAEAFF.

The rearrangement links TRBV28 to TRBJ2-5; 9 bases are shared with TRBD2. V was clipped by 4 bases and J by 0 bases; unmatched bases: 6. The V gene's germline CDR1 is MDHEN and CDR2 SYDVKM. The CDR3 sequence is 16 residues long. The chain's CDR3 is CASSSPGLADQETQYF. CDR3 nucleotides: TGTGCCAGCAGTTCCCCGGGACTAGCAGACCAAGAGACCCAGTACTTC.

This chain uses TRBV5-6 with TRBJ2-5; tentatively, D is TRBD2 (5 bases). CDR3 length equals 15 residues. Germline assignment: CDR1 SGHDT and CDR2 YYEEEE. The V and J ends lost 0 bases and 0 bases respectively, with 9 bases between them. The CDR3 is CASSLVTGYQETQYF. The CDR3, as DNA: TGTGCCAGCAGCTTGGTAACGGGGTACCAAGAGACCCAGTACTTC.

This clone was picked up a small number of times. The chain recombines TRBV7-2 with TRBJ1-2; 8 bases fit TRBD1. There are 14 residues in the CDR3. CDR1 SGHTA and CDR2 FQGNSA come from the germline V gene. The trim removed 4 bases at V and 4 bases at J, leaving 5 bases unmatched. This CDR3 reads CASSSQGAGYGYTF. As DNA, the CDR3 is TGTGCCAGCAGCTCTCAGGGGGCGGGCTATGGCTACACCTTC.

The chain employs TRBV10-3 and TRBJ1-5; D gene uncertain. V was trimmed by 0 bases and J by 4 bases, leaving 13 bases between them. CDR3 size: 16 residues. CDR1 is ENHRY and CDR2 is SYGVKD in the germline V gene. The CDR3 DNA reads as TGTGCCATCAGTGAGTCCAGTGAGTTTTGGAATCAGCCCCAGCATTTT. Translating it yields CAISESSEFWNQPQHF.

The genes are TRBV28 and TRBJ1-2; D might be TRBD1 (5 bases). CDR3 length: 15 amino acids. The V end was cut by 6 bases, the J end by 2 bases, with 16 bases between. In germline, CDR1 is MDHEN, CDR2 SYDVKM. This CDR3 reads CASSGGQTYNYGYTF. The CDR3 nucleotides are TGTGCCAGCAGCGGAGGACAAACCTACAACTATGGCTACACCTTC.

The V and J genes are TRBV19 and TRBJ1-5; 8 positions agree with TRBD1. Germline V gene sequence: CDR1 LNHDA, CDR2 SQIVND (reference sequence). This CDR3 comprises 14 residues. Trimming took 7 bases from V and 4 from J; bases not matched to a gene: 6. CDR3 sequence (DNA): TGTGCCAGTACCAATCGACAGGGGAATCAGCCCCAGCATTTT. Protein: CASTNRQGNQPQHF.

The chain has TRBV15 and TRBJ2-7; 7 nucleotides agree with TRBD1. With 3 bases clipped from V and 4 bases from J, the junction kept 6 bases outside the gene matches. Germline CDR1 LNHNV, CDR2 YYDKDF (reference sequence). There are 14 residues in the CDR3. The CDR3 bases are TGTGCCACCAGCAGCCCGGGACAGCAGTACGAGCAGTACTTC. Translated: CATSSPGQQYEQYF.

This clone was seen just once. The chain joins TRBV21-1 to TRBJ1-2. TRBV21-1 is a pseudogene. The CDR3 covers 16 residues. The CDR3 DNA reads as TGTGCCAGCAGCAAAGTAAGGCAGTCTACTAACTATGGCTACACCTTC. Its translation: CASSKVRQSTNYGYTF.

The V and J genes are TRBV13 and TRBJ2-3; 13 bases align to TRBD2. The length of the CDR3 is 20 residues. Germline loops: CDR1 PRHDT, CDR2 FYEKMQ (reference sequence). V lost 5 bases, J lost 4 bases, and 18 bases stayed unmatched. The CDR3 DNA reads as TGTGCCAGCAGCGCCCTTCAAGGAACTAGCGGGGGGGCCTGGGCAGATACGCAGTATTTT. It specifies CASSALQGTSGGAWADTQYF.

The chain has TRBV25-1 and TRBJ2-7; TRBD1 might be the D (6 bases). The CDR3 is made up of 16 amino acids. Per germline, CDR1 MGHDK and CDR2 SYGVNS. The germline V and J ends were trimmed by 3 bases and 1 base, with 16 bases remaining between them. CDR3 loop: CASSEATTGLSYEQYF. The DNA for the CDR3 is TGTGCCAGCAGTGAGGCTACAACAGGGCTTTCCTACGAGCAGTACTTC.

This clone has just one count. The chain is built from TRBV9 and TRBJ2-3; D is perhaps TRBD2 (5 bases). V was clipped by 4 bases and J by 3 bases, with 9 bases between them. Germline V CDR1 and CDR2: SGDLS, YYNGEE. The CDR3 length is 13 residues. CDR3 in DNA: TGTGCCAGCAGCTTCAGGACTACAGATACGCAGTATTTT. Translating it yields CASSFRTTDTQYF.

The chain is built from TRBV7-9 and TRBJ1-3; the D is unclear. The V and J ends lost 5 bases and 0 bases respectively, with 14 bases between them. Germline CDR1 reads SEHNR; CDR2 reads FQNEAQ (reference sequence). CDR3 size: 16 residues. DNA for the CDR3: TGTGCCAGCAGCAATTACAGAATTAGCTCTGGAAACACCATATATTTT. This translates into CASSNYRISSGNTIYF.

The chain employs TRBV27 and TRBJ2-3; unclear D gene. This CDR3 is built from 11 residues. Germline V gene sequence: CDR1 MNHEY, CDR2 SMNVEV (reference sequence). Trimming took 2 bases from V and 11 from J, leaving 8 bases between them. CDR3 in amino acids: CASSLGPGQYF. CDR3 sequence (DNA): TGTGCCAGCAGTTTAGGGCCAGGGCAGTATTTT.

This chain links TRBV6-5 with TRBJ1-5; D gene ambiguous. The CDR3 contains 15 residues. Germline-derived CDR1 and CDR2 are MNHEY and SVGAGI. Trimming left V 2 bases short and J 5 bases short, with 13 bases between. CDR3 DNA: TGTGCCAGCAGTTACGCCGGGTTTCGGGATCAGCCCCAGCATTTT. It codes for CASSYAGFRDQPQHF.